The 30 T cell receptor beta chains below were found in one sample sequenced in a study of blood T cell repertoires in COVID-19. The table came from immunoSEQ multiplex PCR; TCRdb's copy has only in-frame clones and leaves some out. The data show 65,000 to 90,000 clones, 80% to 85% seen once. Sequencing was done on a sample of peripheral blood. These receptors all stem from a human donor in a cohort sampled during active COVID-19.

J is TRBJ1-4 and V is TRBV7-9; no definite D call. This CDR3 comprises 15 residues. Trimming removed 5 bases at V and 6 bases at J, with 16 bases between. Germline V gene sequence: CDR1 SEHNR, CDR2 FQNEAQ (reference sequence). The CDR3 bases are TGTGCCAGCAGCCCGACCGACTTCGATGATGAAAAACTGTTTTTT. It yields the protein CASSPTDFDDEKLFF.

This chain connects TRBV9 to TRBJ2-7; 8 bases match TRBD1. The CDR3 length is 15 residues. The junction had 5 bases not matched to a gene; V was cut back by 3 bases and J by 0 bases. Germline assignment: CDR1 SGDLS and CDR2 YYNGEE. CDR3 in DNA: TGTGCCAGCAGCGCTTCCGGGACAGGCTCCTACGAGCAGTACTTC. Its protein product is CASSASGTGSYEQYF.

The gene calls are TRBV19 and TRBJ1-5; TRBD1 might be the D (6 bases). Trimming removed 1 base at V and 0 bases at J, with 25 bases between. Germline lookup yields CDR1 LNHDA and CDR2 SQIVND (reference sequence). The CDR3 contains 21 residues. DNA of the CDR3: TGTGCCAGTAGTATAGGATGGCCGCCCCGACAGGTCTGGCGTAGCAATCAGCCCCAGCATTTT. Translation: CASSIGWPPRQVWRSNQPQHF.

The chain uses TRBV4-1 and TRBJ1-3; D gene uncertain. Germline-derived CDR1 and CDR2 are MGHRA and YSYEKL. With 4 bases removed from V and 0 bases from J, the gap between germline ends came to 19 bases. This CDR3 region has 18 residues. CDR3 DNA sequence: TGCGCCAGCAGCCCGAGGATCCAAGAGGCACCCTCTGGAAACACCATATATTTT. It is translated as CASSPRIQEAPSGNTIYF.

The chain joins TRBV5-1 to TRBJ1-2, with D perhaps TRBD1 (6 bases). Germline V gene data show CDR1 as SGHRS and CDR2 as YFSETQ. Between the trimmed V and J ends, which lost 4 bases and 4 bases, there was a span of 17 bases. The CDR3 extends over 15 amino acids. The CDR3 coding sequence is TGCGCCAGCAGCCCGTGGGGGGGCGCCGGCTATGGCTACACCTTC. This encodes CASSPWGGAGYGYTF.

The chain joins TRBV7-8 to TRBJ2-1; 12 bases are a match to TRBD2. CDR3 length: 16 residues. Per germline, CDR1 SGHVS and CDR2 FQNEAQ. V gave up 3 bases and J gave up 5 bases; unmatched junction bases: 5. CDR3 coding DNA: TGTGCCAGCAGCTTTATGACTAGCGGGGGAGACAATGAGCAGTTCTTC. Encoded protein: CASSFMTSGGDNEQFF.

The chain combines TRBV3-1 (or the pseudogene TRBV3-2) with TRBJ1-2; D uncertain. The CDR3 has 18 residues. CDR1 is LGHDT, CDR2 YNNKEL, per germline (reference sequence). V gave up 0 bases and J gave up 4 bases, with 21 bases separating them. The chain's CDR3 is CASSQDRDWEFPSYGYTF. CDR3 coding DNA: TGTGCCAGCAGCCAAGATCGGGATTGGGAGTTCCCCAGCTATGGCTACACCTTC.

This clone was seen at least ten times. The chain joins TRBV5-4 to TRBJ2-2, with 7 nucleotides matching TRBD1. With V trimmed by 4 bases and J by 5 bases, 8 bases remained unmatched. This CDR3 comprises 15 residues. CDR1 SGHNT and CDR2 YYREEE come from the germline V gene (reference sequence). CDR3 nucleotides: TGTGCCAGCAGCATGCCGGGACAGACAACCGGGGAGCTGTTTTTT. Protein sequence: CASSMPGQTTGELFF.

This chain connects TRBV14 to TRBJ2-5; D perhaps matches TRBD1 (5 bases). Germline V gene lookup returns CDR1 SGHDN and CDR2 FVKESK. V was clipped by 1 base and J by 2 bases, with 11 bases between them. The CDR3 extends over 15 amino acids. CDR3 region: CASSQVGRNQETQYF. DNA for the CDR3: TGTGCCAGCAGCCAAGTGGGGCGGAATCAAGAGACCCAGTACTTC. Supplemented by reference TRBV14 and TRBJ2-5, the full variable domain reads EAGVTQFPSHSVIEKGQTVTLRCDPISGHDNLYWYRRVMGKEIKFLLHFVKESKQDESGMPNNRFLAERTGGTYSTLKVQPAELEDSGVYFCASSQVGRNQETQYFGPGTRLLVL.

The J gene is TRBJ2-1, the V gene TRBV24-1; TRBD2 matches 7 bases. This CDR3 is 14 amino acids long. The J segment lost 9 bases and the V segment lost 1 base, leaving 5 bases of the junction unmatched. Germline CDR1 is KGHDR and CDR2 is SFDVKD. The DNA of the CDR3 is TGTGCCACCAGTGATTTTCTTGGCGGGGGTGAGCAGTTCTTC. Its translation: CATSDFLGGGEQFF.

The gene calls are TRBV5-6 and TRBJ2-2; 11 positions agree with TRBD1. Trimming cost V 4 bases and J 6 bases; bases outside gene matches: 8. The germline gives CDR1 SGHDT, CDR2 YYEEEE. The CDR3 length is 16 residues. The DNA for the CDR3 is TGTGCCAGCAGCATCCGGGACAGGGGGGCTCCCGGGGAGCTGTTTTTT. Translated: CASSIRDRGAPGELFF.

This chain connects TRBV19 to TRBJ1-6, with TRBD1 as a possible D gene (5 bases). The CDR3 has 14 residues. V shed 3 bases and J shed 11 bases, with 14 bases lying between them. Looked up from germline, CDR1 is LNHDA and CDR2 is SQIVND (reference sequence). The CDR3 loop reads CASSMKVRATPLHF. The CDR3 DNA reads TGTGCCAGTAGTATGAAGGTCAGGGCGACACCCCTCCACTTT. The variable domain in full, with the rest retrieved from reference TRBV19 and TRBJ1-6, is DGGITQSPKYLFRKEGQNVTLSCEQNLNHDAMYWYRQDPGQGLRLIYYSQIVNDFQKGDIAEGYSVSREKKESFPLTVTSAQKNPTAFYLCASSMKVRATPLHFGNGTRLTVT.

The chain links TRBV12-3 or TRBV12-4 to TRBJ2-5, with D unclear. Between the trimmed V and J ends, which lost 7 bases and 4 bases, there was a span of 13 bases. This CDR3 spans 13 amino acids. The CDR3 loop reads CASNRALRETQYF. CDR3 coding DNA: TGTGCCAGCAACCGAGCCCTAAGAGAGACCCAGTACTTC.

V and J are TRBV7-2 and TRBJ1-6, with TRBD1 matching over 8 bases. V shed 5 bases and J 7 bases; nucleotides not matched to a gene: 10. The CDR3 covers 16 residues. CDR1 SGHTA and CDR2 FQGNSA come from the germline V gene. The CDR3 loop reads CASSQDRAGWNSPLHF. CDR3 nucleotides: TGTGCCAGCAGCCAGGACAGGGCAGGATGGAATTCACCCCTCCACTTT. Full variable domain (missing parts from reference TRBV7-2 and TRBJ1-6): GAGVSQSPSNKVTEKGKDVELRCDPISGHTALYWYRQSLGQGLEFLIYFQGNSAPDKSGLPSDRFSAERTGGSVSTLTIQRTQQEDSAVYLCASSQDRAGWNSPLHFGNGTRLTVT.

The chain couples TRBV5-1 to TRBJ1-3; D possibly corresponds to TRBD1 (6 bases). The CDR3 spans 15 residues. Trimming shortened V by 1 base and J by 2 bases, and 10 bases separated the two germline ends. CDR1 and CDR2 (germline): SGHRS, YFSETQ. CDR3 amino acids: CASSLQGSTGNTIYF. The CDR3 DNA reads TGCGCCAGCAGCTTGCAGGGGTCTACTGGAAACACCATATATTTT.

This chain joins TRBV3-1 (or the pseudogene TRBV3-2) and TRBJ1-2; D gene unclear. Trimming took 1 base from V and 2 from J, leaving 14 bases between them. The CDR3 is 16 residues long. Germline loops: CDR1 LGHDT, CDR2 YNNKEL (reference sequence). CDR3 coding DNA: TGTGCCAGCAGCCAAGCCGCTGACGCCGGGAACTATGGCTACACCTTC. Its protein is CASSQAADAGNYGYTF.

The chain recombines TRBV6-6 with TRBJ2-7; no definite D call. Germline V gives CDR1 MNHNY, CDR2 SVGAGI (reference sequence). This CDR3 contains 12 residues. Trimming took 7 bases from V and 3 from J, leaving 10 bases between them. The CDR3 reads CASTNGDYEQYF. For the CDR3, the DNA is TGTGCCAGCACTAACGGAGACTACGAGCAGTACTTC.

The V call is TRBV28, the J call TRBJ2-5; 9 nucleotides line up with TRBD1. The length of the CDR3 is 16 residues. Germline V gives CDR1 MDHEN, CDR2 SYDVKM. The V segment lost 4 bases and the J segment 5 bases; nucleotides outside the gene matches: 11. The CDR3 DNA reads TGTGCCAGCAGTTATTCCCGGGACAGGGTATGGGAGACCCAGTACTTC. As protein: CASSYSRDRVWETQYF.

The chain uses TRBV3-1 (or the pseudogene TRBV3-2) and TRBJ2-3, with 9 bases aligning to TRBD2. The germline V gene has CDR1 LGHDT and CDR2 YNNKEL (reference sequence). V shed 0 bases, J shed 0 bases, and the junction held 10 bases outside the gene matches. The CDR3 extends over 19 amino acids. The CDR3 is CASSQEAWTSDDSTDTQYF. In nucleotides, the CDR3 is TGTGCCAGCAGCCAAGAAGCCTGGACTAGCGACGATAGCACAGATACGCAGTATTTT.

The V call is TRBV15, the J call TRBJ2-7, with 7 bases lining up with TRBD1. The germline V gene has CDR1 LNHNV and CDR2 YYDKDF (reference sequence). V lost 5 bases to trimming and J lost 3 bases; unmatched junction nucleotides: 7. The CDR3 totals 14 residues. CDR3 loop: CATSGSGTDYEQYF. Here the CDR3 DNA reads TGTGCCACCAGCGGGTCCGGGACAGACTACGAGCAGTACTTC.

The gene calls are TRBV15 and TRBJ1-2; D may be TRBD1 (6 bases). The CDR3 length is 14 residues. The V and J ends lost 0 bases and 5 bases respectively, with 10 bases between them. The germline CDR1 and CDR2 sequences are LNHNV and YYDKDF (reference sequence). The CDR3 protein is CATSREDRSYGYTF. The CDR3 DNA reads as TGTGCCACCAGCAGAGAGGACAGAAGTTATGGCTACACCTTC.

This clone was recorded once. The chain combines TRBV18 with TRBJ2-1; no reliable D call. CDR3 length: 15 residues. Between the trimmed V and J ends, which lost 3 bases and 8 bases, there was a span of 17 bases. Per the germline V gene, CDR1 is KGHSH and CDR2 is LQKENI. In DNA, the CDR3 is TGTGCCAGCTCACCTCGTTCGCGGTTTAGAGATGAGCAGTTCTTC. It specifies CASSPRSRFRDEQFF.

The chain combines TRBV6-5 with TRBJ2-2; possible D gene TRBD1, 6 bases. Trimming pared 0 bases from V and 0 bases from J, leaving 8 bases between. In germline, CDR1 is MNHEY, CDR2 SVGAGI. There are 16 residues in the CDR3. CDR3 in DNA: TGTGCCAGCAGTTACTCGGGGACACCGAACACCGGGGAGCTGTTTTTT. Translated: CASSYSGTPNTGELFF.

The chain uses TRBV18 and TRBJ2-5, with 8 bases matching TRBD1. V trimming: 5 bases; J trimming: 4 bases; junction bases outside the gene matches: 6. The germline CDR1 and CDR2 sequences are KGHSH and LQKENI. The CDR3 sequence is 14 residues long. The CDR3 loop is CASSSRTGRETQYF. CDR3 sequence (DNA): TGTGCCAGCTCATCAAGGACAGGGAGAGAGACCCAGTACTTC.

The chain employs TRBV10-3 and TRBJ2-6; TRBD1 agrees at 8 bases. Germline assignment: CDR1 ENHRY and CDR2 SYGVKD. J lost 2 bases, V lost 10 bases, and 7 bases had no gene match. The CDR3 extends over 15 amino acids. Here the CDR3 reads CATGEQGAGANVLTF. The DNA of the CDR3 is TGTGCCACAGGCGAACAGGGGGCTGGGGCCAACGTCCTGACTTTC.

The chain carries TRBV7-9 and TRBJ1-2; D is uncertain. V shed 5 bases and J shed 1 base, with 17 bases lying between them. Per the germline V gene, CDR1 is SEHNR and CDR2 is FQNEAQ (reference sequence). The CDR3 contains 16 residues. The CDR3 loop reads CASSPISGPLNYGYTF. The CDR3 DNA reads as TGTGCCAGCAGCCCTATATCCGGTCCTCTTAACTATGGCTACACCTTC.

The V and J genes are TRBV10-1 and TRBJ2-7; TRBD1 matches at 8 bases. The CDR3 consists of 14 residues. V shed 8 bases, J shed 0 bases, and the junction held 6 bases outside the gene matches. Germline V gene data show CDR1 as WNHNN and CDR2 as SYGVQD (reference sequence). In DNA form, the CDR3 reads TGCGCCAGCGAGACAGGGGATTACTCCTACGAGCAGTACTTC. Amino acid sequence: CASETGDYSYEQYF.

This chain uses TRBV27 with TRBJ2-4; tentatively, D is TRBD1 (5 bases). V lost 2 bases and J lost 0, with 11 bases in between. There are 16 residues in the CDR3. Germline V gene sequence: CDR1 MNHEY, CDR2 SMNVEV (reference sequence). The CDR3 region has the DNA TGTGCCAGCAGTTTAGGGGCGAGTCTAGCCAAAAACATTCAGTACTTC. As protein: CASSLGASLAKNIQYF.

Written as DNA, the CDR3 is TGTGCCAGCAGCGTGCGAGGGACAGGACAAGAGACCCAGTACTTC. Its protein product is CASSVRGTGQETQYF. J is TRBJ2-5 and V is TRBV4-2; 8 bases agree with TRBD1. CDR3 length: 15 residues. The V gene's germline CDR1 is LGHNA and CDR2 YNFKEQ. J lost 2 bases, V lost 5 bases, and 7 bases had no gene match.

On this clone: Compared with germline, one end of the junction differs, possibly owing to a read error. Here the CDR3 DNA reads TGTGCCAGCGGTGAACAGGGGGCGCGGATCCAAGAGACCCAGTACTTC. This sequence encodes CASGEQGARIQETQYF. The genes are TRBV6-1 and TRBJ2-5; TRBD1 agrees at 9 bases. The CDR3 contains 16 residues. Germline CDR1 and CDR2: MNHNS and SASEGT.